This T cell receptor (beta chain) originates from a study of blood T cell repertoires in COVID-19. This table comes from immunoSEQ multiplex PCR, and its TCRdb copy is limited to in-frame clones, with some not included. The sample has fewer than 180,000 clones; approximately 84% are singletons. The sample comprised peripheral blood. The sequence came from a man in his sixties or seventies with acute or convalescent COVID-19.

The CDR3 sequence: CASSATGTGGWNEQFF. CDR3 DNA sequence: TGCGCCAGCAGCGCAACCGGGACAGGGGGCTGGAATGAGCAGTTCTTC. The rearrangement links TRBV5-1 to TRBJ2-1; TRBD1 matches at 12 bases. Germline V CDR1 and CDR2: SGHRS, YFSETQ. There are 16 residues in the CDR3. Germline trimming cut 4 bases from V and 7 bases from J; bases unmatched to any gene: 9.